This is a list of T cell receptor beta chains from one sample in a study of blood T cell repertoires in COVID-19. Produced via immunoSEQ multiplex PCR; TCRdb's table is partial and in-frame only. The sample has approximately 210,000 clones; around 88% are singletons. The specimen was peripheral blood. The receptors derive from a man in his forties or fifties with active or convalescent COVID-19. CDR3s include the opening cysteine and the closing phenylalanine or tryptophan. D genes are given only for firm matches. Some rows mark clone size as missing; the rest say once, few, many or name a class of expanded clone.

v_call: TRBV10-1; d_call: -; j_call: TRBJ2-3; clone_size: -; cdr3_nt: TGCGCCAGCACCCAGGGGGTAGCGGGAAGCGCAGATACGCAGTATTTT; cdr3_aa: CASTQGVAGSADTQYF
v_call: TRBV28; d_call: TRBD2; j_call: TRBJ2-3; clone_size: -; cdr3_nt: TGTGCCAGCAGTTGGGGACTAGCGGGCGTCGCTAGCACAGATACGCAGTATTTT; cdr3_aa: CASSWGLAGVASTDTQYF
v_call: TRBV5-1; d_call: -; j_call: TRBJ2-3; clone_size: -; cdr3_nt: TGCGCCAGCAGCTTCTCAGGCACAGATACGCAGTATTTT; cdr3_aa: CASSFSGTDTQYF
v_call: TRBV4-1; d_call: TRBD1; j_call: TRBJ1-5; clone_size: -; cdr3_nt: TGCGCCAGCAGCCAAGACCGGGACAGGCTACCTCGGGGCAATCAGCCCCAGCATTTT; cdr3_aa: CASSQDRDRLPRGNQPQHF
v_call: TRBV4-1; d_call: TRBD1; j_call: TRBJ1-1; clone_size: -; cdr3_nt: TGCGCCAGCAGCCAAGCAACAGGGGTTGCTTCCCCCAAAGCTTTCTTT; cdr3_aa: CASSQATGVASPKAFF
v_call: TRBV7-2; d_call: -; j_call: TRBJ2-3; clone_size: -; cdr3_nt: TGTGCCAATGGGCAGTTTACAGATACGCAGTATTTT; cdr3_aa: CANGQFTDTQYF
v_call: TRBV7-2; d_call: -; j_call: TRBJ1-2; clone_size: once; cdr3_nt: TGTGCCAGCAGCTTAGCGTCGGGAGGGCTTAACTATGGCTACACCTTC; cdr3_aa: CASSLASGGLNYGYTF
v_call: TRBV2; d_call: TRBD1; j_call: TRBJ2-5; clone_size: -; cdr3_nt: TGTGCCAGCAGACAACAGGGGGGCGGGGAGACCCAGTACTTC; cdr3_aa: CASRQQGGGETQYF
v_call: TRBV6-5; d_call: -; j_call: TRBJ2-7; clone_size: -; cdr3_nt: TGTGCCAGCCTAAACAGGGTAGGGTCCTACGAGCAGTACTTC; cdr3_aa: CASLNRVGSYEQYF
v_call: TRBV19; d_call: -; j_call: TRBJ2-3; clone_size: once; cdr3_nt: TGTGCCAGTAGTATCCGGGACTCCGACACAGATACGCAGTATTTT; cdr3_aa: CASSIRDSDTDTQYF
v_call: TRBV28; d_call: -; j_call: TRBJ1-5; clone_size: once; cdr3_nt: TGTGCCAGCAGTTTGAACCCGAGGCAGCCCCAGCATTTT; cdr3_aa: CASSLNPRQPQHF
v_call: TRBV27; d_call: -; j_call: TRBJ1-6; clone_size: -; cdr3_nt: TGTGCCAGCAGTTTATTCCATCCGGGAGTTTTTTATTCACCCCTCCACTTT; cdr3_aa: CASSLFHPGVFYSPLHF
v_call: TRBV5-4; d_call: TRBD2; j_call: TRBJ2-7; clone_size: few; cdr3_nt: TGTGCCAGCAGCGGGACTAGCGGGGCCTACGAGCAGTACTTC; cdr3_aa: CASSGTSGAYEQYF
v_call: TRBV4-3; d_call: -; j_call: TRBJ1-6; clone_size: -; cdr3_nt: TGCGCCAGCAGCAGAAGTGCGTCCGTTCTTTATAATTCACCCCTCCACTTT; cdr3_aa: CASSRSASVLYNSPLHF
v_call: TRBV3-1/TRBV3-2; d_call: TRBD1; j_call: TRBJ1-2; clone_size: -; cdr3_nt: TGTGCCAGCAGCGGCGTCGACAGGGACGCTAACTATGGCTACACCTTC; cdr3_aa: CASSGVDRDANYGYTF
v_call: TRBV11-2; d_call: -; j_call: TRBJ2-7; clone_size: -; cdr3_nt: TGTGCCAGCAGCCGTTACTGGGGCGACGAGCAGTACTTC; cdr3_aa: CASSRYWGDEQYF
v_call: TRBV27; d_call: -; j_call: TRBJ1-5; clone_size: -; cdr3_nt: TGTGCCAGCGGCTCTCGGGGAGCCCAGCATTTT; cdr3_aa: CASGSRGAQHF
v_call: TRBV9; d_call: TRBD2; j_call: TRBJ2-5; clone_size: once; cdr3_nt: TGTGCCAGCAGCGCCCGACTAGCGGGGGGCGAGACCCAGTACTTC; cdr3_aa: CASSARLAGGETQYF
v_call: TRBV7-9; d_call: -; j_call: TRBJ2-3; clone_size: -; cdr3_nt: TGTGCCAGCAGCCCGCCAGCTGGCCCTAGTCAACCGTATTTT; cdr3_aa: CASSPPAGPSQPYF
v_call: TRBV7-8; d_call: TRBD2; j_call: TRBJ2-3; clone_size: -; cdr3_nt: TGTGCCAGCATCCCGGGGACTAGCGGGGCTCGGGGGGTCACAGATACGCAGTATTTT; cdr3_aa: CASIPGTSGARGVTDTQYF
v_call: TRBV7-3; d_call: TRBD2; j_call: TRBJ2-2; clone_size: -; cdr3_nt: TGTGCCAGCAGCTTAACGTTGGGGACTAGCGGGAACACCGGGGAGCTGTTTTTT; cdr3_aa: CASSLTLGTSGNTGELFF
v_call: TRBV5-1; d_call: -; j_call: TRBJ1-6; clone_size: -; cdr3_nt: TGCGCCAGCAGTCCCCTGACAGGAGCCAATTCACCCCTCCACTTT; cdr3_aa: CASSPLTGANSPLHF
v_call: TRBV19; d_call: TRBD2; j_call: TRBJ2-1; clone_size: -; cdr3_nt: TGTGCCAGTAGTATACAGCTAGCGGGAGGGTATGAGCAGTTCTTC; cdr3_aa: CASSIQLAGGYEQFF
v_call: TRBV9; d_call: TRBD1; j_call: TRBJ1-1; clone_size: -; cdr3_nt: TGTGCCAGCAGCGGACGGACAGGGGTGGGCACTGAAGCTTTCTTT; cdr3_aa: CASSGRTGVGTEAFF
v_call: TRBV2; d_call: TRBD1; j_call: TRBJ2-5; clone_size: -; cdr3_nt: TGTGCCAGCAGTGAGGGCAGGGGGCGAGAGACCCAGTACTTC; cdr3_aa: CASSEGRGRETQYF
v_call: TRBV28; d_call: -; j_call: TRBJ2-7; clone_size: -; cdr3_nt: TGTGCCAGCAGAGGGTCGGGAGGGGACAGGGTAGAGCAGTACTTC; cdr3_aa: CASRGSGGDRVEQYF
v_call: TRBV6-1; d_call: -; j_call: TRBJ2-5; clone_size: -; cdr3_nt: TGTGCCAGCAGTGAAGCGACAGCGCAGCGGACCCAGTACTTC; cdr3_aa: CASSEATAQRTQYF
v_call: TRBV6-1; d_call: TRBD2; j_call: TRBJ2-7; clone_size: -; cdr3_nt: TGTGCCAGCAGTGAAGCGCTTCTACTAGCGGGGGCCTACGAGCAGTACTTC; cdr3_aa: CASSEALLLAGAYEQYF
v_call: TRBV2; d_call: TRBD1; j_call: TRBJ1-2; clone_size: -; cdr3_nt: TGTGCCAGCAGTGTCGAAGGGACAGGGGTTCTAGGCACCTTC; cdr3_aa: CASSVEGTGVLGTF
v_call: TRBV7-6; d_call: -; j_call: TRBJ2-1; clone_size: -; cdr3_nt: TGTGCCAGCAGCCGAGGGGGAAATGAGCAGTTCTTC; cdr3_aa: CASSRGGNEQFF
v_call: TRBV18; d_call: -; j_call: TRBJ1-5; clone_size: -; cdr3_nt: TGTGCCAGCTCAACAAACACAGGACAGCCCCAGCATTTT; cdr3_aa: CASSTNTGQPQHF
v_call: TRBV5-1; d_call: -; j_call: TRBJ1-2; clone_size: -; cdr3_nt: TGCGCCAGCAGCTCCCAGTTGGCGGGCGGGACCACTAACTATGGCTACACCTTC; cdr3_aa: CASSSQLAGGTTNYGYTF
v_call: TRBV3-1/TRBV3-2; d_call: TRBD2; j_call: TRBJ2-2; clone_size: -; cdr3_nt: TGTGCCAGCAGCCAAGACGTGACTAGCCTCACCGGGGAGCTGTTTTTT; cdr3_aa: CASSQDVTSLTGELFF
v_call: TRBV6-5; d_call: -; j_call: TRBJ1-2; clone_size: -; cdr3_nt: TGTGCCAGCAGCCTAGGACTTCTCTATGGCTACACCTTC; cdr3_aa: CASSLGLLYGYTF
v_call: TRBV7-9; d_call: TRBD1; j_call: TRBJ2-3; clone_size: -; cdr3_nt: TGTGCCAGCGGGGACAGGAGTACAGATACGCAGTATTTT; cdr3_aa: CASGDRSTDTQYF
v_call: TRBV5-1; d_call: TRBD2; j_call: TRBJ2-5; clone_size: -; cdr3_nt: TGCGCCAGCAGCCCCGCCCCAGCCCGCGGGAGGGAGACCCAGTACTTC; cdr3_aa: CASSPAPARGRETQYF
v_call: TRBV5-3; d_call: TRBD1; j_call: TRBJ2-4; clone_size: -; cdr3_nt: TGTGCCAGAAGCTTGGGGACAGGGCCCAAAAACATTCAGTACTTC; cdr3_aa: CARSLGTGPKNIQYF
v_call: TRBV3-1/TRBV3-2; d_call: TRBD1; j_call: TRBJ1-1; clone_size: -; cdr3_nt: TGTGCCAGCAGCCTCACCCCGACAGGGTCGAACACTGAAGCTTTCTTT; cdr3_aa: CASSLTPTGSNTEAFF
v_call: TRBV11-3; d_call: TRBD1; j_call: TRBJ2-5; clone_size: -; cdr3_nt: TGTGCCAGCAGTTATTCCGGGACAGGGGTGGAAGAGACCCAGTACTTC; cdr3_aa: CASSYSGTGVEETQYF
v_call: TRBV7-9; d_call: TRBD1; j_call: TRBJ1-2; clone_size: once; cdr3_nt: TGTGCCAGCAGCTTCTCGGAGGGGGCGCGGGGCTACACCTTC; cdr3_aa: CASSFSEGARGYTF
v_call: TRBV5-1; d_call: TRBD2; j_call: TRBJ2-3; clone_size: -; cdr3_nt: TGCGCCAGCAGCTGGGGACTAGCGGGGGGCCTCTCCGACTTCACAGATACGCAGTATTTT; cdr3_aa: CASSWGLAGGLSDFTDTQYF
v_call: TRBV9; d_call: -; j_call: TRBJ2-1; clone_size: -; cdr3_nt: TGTGCCAGCAGCACCCAGACCTACAATGAGCAGTTCTTC; cdr3_aa: CASSTQTYNEQFF
v_call: TRBV9; d_call: TRBD1; j_call: TRBJ1-6; clone_size: -; cdr3_nt: TGTGCCAGCAGCGGAGACCGGACAGGGGGCAATTCACCCCTCCACTTT; cdr3_aa: CASSGDRTGGNSPLHF
v_call: TRBV30; d_call: -; j_call: TRBJ1-2; clone_size: -; cdr3_nt: TGTGCTGGGGACACCGGCCTCGGCTACACCTTC; cdr3_aa: CAGDTGLGYTF
v_call: TRBV5-6; d_call: TRBD2; j_call: TRBJ2-7; clone_size: once; cdr3_nt: TGTGCCAGCGGGAGGGGATTCTCCTACGAGCAGTACTTC; cdr3_aa: CASGRGFSYEQYF